This record concerns one TCR beta chain sequence. This receptor's antigen is unknown. Base qualities are missing; no much larger clone stands one base away. These data belong to a study of blood T cell repertoires in COVID-19 (dated by TCRdb to the early 2020s). At the level of the whole study: Collaborator samples came from the United States, Italy and Spain and covered acute and convalescent phases of COVID-19. The samples were drawn from two sources: the first 160 participants of the ongoing ImmuneRACE study, and over 950 subjects contributed by 6 global collaborators. The repertoires were released in a freely available public database intended as a resource for research on the immune response to SARS-CoV-2. Nearly every sample came with metadata listing a de-identified subject ID, COVID-19 status, age in years and sex. The prospective study material was composed of cDNA or gDNA derived from T cells, B-cell-depleted T cells, or PBMCs. Where available, HLA class I and class II types were obtained from metadata supplied by the sample provider rather than from assay-based typing. Deeply sampled blood TCRbeta repertoires from subjects exposed to, actively infected with, or recovered from COVID-19 were included in the dataset. Study-wide conclusions, independent of this receptor: How much clinical and demographic metadata was included differed by source and by participant, and the metadata was provided uncurated.

Each collaborating institution followed its own protocols to collect whole blood in K2EDTA tubes. Collaborator samples were shipped for TCRbeta analysis as frozen whole blood, isolated PBMCs, or DNA extracted from either sample type. The immunoSEQ Assay, a bias-controlled multiplex PCR, was used to amplify TCRbeta CDR3 regions from genomic DNA. Processing in the source paper ran as follows. The number of nucleated cells in each sample was estimated by amplification of reference gene primers within the assay. Sequence reads were collapsed and filtered to measure the absolute abundance of every unique TCRbeta CDR3 rearrangement. For each sample, productive Simpson clonality was calculated as the square root of Simpson's diversity index over productive rearrangements. In TCRdb, the immuneACCESS table is reduced to in-frame sequences with V and J assigned. These tables do not hold every clone; where another copy was compared, an unresolved V gene accounts for under half, and the others remain unexplained. V and J calls and clone size are given by that table; D and trimming were obtained from the DNA. This sample has roughly 42,000 clones in its table, and 75% to 90% of those were observed once. In total, the top ten clones hold about 10% of the sample.

This clonotype was obtained from a man aged 25 to 40 with active or convalescent COVID-19. Input material: peripheral blood.

The CDR3: CASSGQGVAKNIQYF. The DNA is as follows: TGTGCCAGCAGTGGACAGGGGGTAGCCAAAAACATTCAGTACTTC. The V and J segments used are TRBV6-2 or TRBV6-3 and TRBJ2-4, with 10 bases aligning to TRBD1. Trimming leaves V shorter by 5 bases and J shorter by 0 bases, with the junction holding 1 base beyond the gene matches. Reading from cysteine to phenylalanine, the CDR3 counts 15 amino acids. Only the CDR3 portion is preserved as DNA: 45 bases, with reading frame beginning at the first base. The germline V gene supplies CDR1 MNHEY and CDR2 SVGEGT.